This T cell receptor (beta chain) was retrieved from a study of cytomegalovirus exposure and HLA in healthy donors. Study results and caveats: Specificity of a few CMV-associated chains for CMV antigens was verified in vitro. A later analysis reportedly found that, within productive TCRs, an Asian-associated ancestry cluster had fewer N-insertions than the mean observed across the roughly 690 donors. A later analysis showed that HLA-associated TCR beta chains had undergone more clonal expansion than equally common others. Sequencing likely generated an artifact that appeared as a cluster of highly shared sequence variants.

Of note for this clone: The antigen remains undetermined.

It was with 60 Vbeta and 13 Jbeta primers that the PCR ran. Using immunoSEQ multiplex PCR, the repertoire was profiled, and TCRdb retains in-frame clones only, with some absent. The sample yields 160,000 or so clones, around 78% seen once. J gave up 6 bases and V 3 bases, and 6 bases lay outside the gene matches. From germline, CDR1 is LNHDA and CDR2 SQIVND (reference sequence). The CDR3 is 14 amino acids. What was sequenced was PBMCs. This rearrangement joins TRBV19 to TRBJ2-3; 7 bases fit TRBD1. This clonotype was sampled from a middle-aged woman in good health and CMV-seronegative. The CDR3 DNA is TGTGCCAGTAGTATCCCGGACAGGCCGGATACGCAGTATTTT. It translates to CASSIPDRPDTQYF.